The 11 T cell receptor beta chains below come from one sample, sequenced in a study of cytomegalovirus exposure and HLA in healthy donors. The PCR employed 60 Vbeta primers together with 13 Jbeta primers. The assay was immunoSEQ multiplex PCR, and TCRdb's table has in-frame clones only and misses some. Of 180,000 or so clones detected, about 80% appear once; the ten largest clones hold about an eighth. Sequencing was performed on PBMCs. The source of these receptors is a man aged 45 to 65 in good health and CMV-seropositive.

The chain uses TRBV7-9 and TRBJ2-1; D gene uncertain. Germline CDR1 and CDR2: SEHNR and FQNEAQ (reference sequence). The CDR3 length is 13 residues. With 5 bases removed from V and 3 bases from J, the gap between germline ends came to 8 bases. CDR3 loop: CASSLTRYNEQFF. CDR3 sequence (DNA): TGTGCCAGCAGCCTAACCCGCTACAATGAGCAGTTCTTC.

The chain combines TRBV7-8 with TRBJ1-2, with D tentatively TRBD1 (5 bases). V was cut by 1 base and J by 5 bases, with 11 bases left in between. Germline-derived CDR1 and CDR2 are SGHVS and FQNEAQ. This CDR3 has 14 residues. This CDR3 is CASSLGDSLYGYTF. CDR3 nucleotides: TGTGCCAGCAGCTTAGGAGACAGCCTATATGGCTACACCTTC.

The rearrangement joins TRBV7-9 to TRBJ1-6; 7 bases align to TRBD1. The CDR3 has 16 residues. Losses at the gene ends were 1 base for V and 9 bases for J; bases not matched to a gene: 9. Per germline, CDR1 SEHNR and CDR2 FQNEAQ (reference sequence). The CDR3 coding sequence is TGTGCCAGCAGCTTAGGGGCGACAGGGTATGCTTCACCCCTCCACTTT. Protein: CASSLGATGYASPLHF.

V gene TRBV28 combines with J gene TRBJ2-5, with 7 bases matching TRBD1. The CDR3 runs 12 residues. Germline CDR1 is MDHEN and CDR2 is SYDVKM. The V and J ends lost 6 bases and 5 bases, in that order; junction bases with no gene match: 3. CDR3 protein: CASSPDRETQYF. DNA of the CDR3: TGTGCCAGCAGCCCGGACAGGGAGACCCAGTACTTC.

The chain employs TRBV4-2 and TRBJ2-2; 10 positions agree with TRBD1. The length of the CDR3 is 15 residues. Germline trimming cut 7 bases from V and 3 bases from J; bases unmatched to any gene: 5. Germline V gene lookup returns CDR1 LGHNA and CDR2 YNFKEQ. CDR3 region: CASTRTGGDTGELFF. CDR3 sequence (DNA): TGTGCCAGCACCCGGACAGGGGGTGACACCGGGGAGCTGTTTTTT.

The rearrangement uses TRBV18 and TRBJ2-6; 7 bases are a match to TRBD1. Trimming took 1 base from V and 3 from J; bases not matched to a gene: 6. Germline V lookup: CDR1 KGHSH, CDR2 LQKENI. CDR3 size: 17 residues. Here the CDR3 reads CASSPRQGTHGANVLTF. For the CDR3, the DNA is TGTGCCAGCTCACCACGACAGGGAACTCATGGGGCCAACGTCCTGACTTTC.

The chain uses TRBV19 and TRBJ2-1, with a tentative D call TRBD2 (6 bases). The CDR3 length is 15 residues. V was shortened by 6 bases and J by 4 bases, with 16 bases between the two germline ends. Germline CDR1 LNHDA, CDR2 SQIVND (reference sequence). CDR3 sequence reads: CASSFGLSGYNEQFF. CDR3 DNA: TGTGCCAGTAGCTTCGGACTAAGTGGTTACAATGAGCAGTTCTTC.

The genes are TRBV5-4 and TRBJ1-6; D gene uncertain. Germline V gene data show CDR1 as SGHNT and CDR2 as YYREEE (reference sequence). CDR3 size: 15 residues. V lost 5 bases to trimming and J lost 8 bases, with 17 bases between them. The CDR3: CASSLMMGSDSPLHF. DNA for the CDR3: TGTGCCAGCAGTTTGATGATGGGCTCTGATTCACCCCTCCACTTT.

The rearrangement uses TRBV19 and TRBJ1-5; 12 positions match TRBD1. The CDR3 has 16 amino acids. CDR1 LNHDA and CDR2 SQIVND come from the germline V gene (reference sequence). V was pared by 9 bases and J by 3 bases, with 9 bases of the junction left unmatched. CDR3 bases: TGTGCCAGCGGGGGGGGACAGGGGGCTACCAATCAGCCCCAGCATTTT. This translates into CASGGGQGATNQPQHF.

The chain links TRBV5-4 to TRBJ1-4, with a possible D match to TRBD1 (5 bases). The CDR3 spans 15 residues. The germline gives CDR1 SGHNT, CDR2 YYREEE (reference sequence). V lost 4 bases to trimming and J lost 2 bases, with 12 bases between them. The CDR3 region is CASSRKQETNEKLFF. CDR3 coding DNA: TGTGCCAGCAGCCGAAAACAGGAGACTAATGAAAAACTGTTTTTT.

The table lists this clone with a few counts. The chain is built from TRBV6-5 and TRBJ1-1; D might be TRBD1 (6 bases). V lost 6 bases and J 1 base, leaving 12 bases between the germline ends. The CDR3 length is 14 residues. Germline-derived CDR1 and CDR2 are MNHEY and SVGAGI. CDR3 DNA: TGTGCCAGCAGAGTACAGGGAAAGAACACTGAAGCTTTCTTT. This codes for CASRVQGKNTEAFF.